Shown below are 9 T cell receptor beta chains from a single sample sequenced in a study of blood T cell repertoires in COVID-19. Assay used: immunoSEQ multiplex PCR; TCRdb lists only in-frame clones, some missing. Among over 85,000 clones listed, over 75% were seen once. Sequencing was done on a sample of peripheral blood. The receptors derive from a woman older than 75 with active or convalescent COVID-19.

In this sample, this clone turned up once. This sequence joins TRBV21-1 and TRBJ2-3; TRBD1, as called in the table, went unchecked against the DNA. TRBV21-1 is tagged as a pseudogene. This CDR3 comprises 16 residues. The DNA for the CDR3 is TGTGCCAGCAGCTTCCCGGACAGTAACCACACAGATACGCAGTATTTT. Amino acids: CASSFPDSNHTDTQYF.

This clone was recorded at least ten times. V usage is TRBV4-2 and J usage is TRBJ1-2; 8 bases map to TRBD1. This CDR3 has 14 amino acids. Trimming took 3 bases from V and 3 from J; bases not matched to a gene: 3. CDR1 is LGHNA, CDR2 YNFKEQ, per germline. The CDR3 here is CASSQAGQDYGYTF. In DNA, the CDR3 is TGTGCCAGCAGCCAGGCGGGACAGGACTATGGCTACACCTTC.

The table lists this clone with a few counts. V usage is TRBV2 and J usage is TRBJ2-3; tentative D call: TRBD1 (5 bases). V dropped 2 bases and J dropped 4 bases, with 16 bases sitting between them. The germline V gene has CDR1 SNHLY and CDR2 FYNNEI. CDR3 length: 16 amino acids. The DNA for the CDR3 is TGTGCCAGCAGTGAAACCTGGGGCGCCGGCGCAGATACGCAGTATTTT. It translates to CASSETWGAGADTQYF.

The genes are TRBV7-8 and TRBJ2-5; no reliable D call. The CDR3 sequence is 13 residues long. The V gene lost 1 base and the J gene lost 2 bases, with 5 bases spanning the gap. CDR1 and CDR2 (germline): SGHVS, FQNEAQ. As DNA, the CDR3 is TGTGCCAGCAGCTTAGGGCTTCAAGAGACCCAGTACTTC. Amino acids: CASSLGLQETQYF.

J is TRBJ2-1 and V is TRBV10-3; possibly TRBD1 for D (5 bases). This CDR3 has 13 amino acids. Deletions cut 7 bases from V and 9 bases from J, with 16 bases between. Germline V lookup: CDR1 ENHRY, CDR2 SYGVKD. This chain's CDR3 is CAIKGAPGLEQFF. CDR3 bases: TGTGCCATCAAAGGGGCCCCAGGGCTTGAGCAGTTCTTC.

V and J are TRBV10-3 and TRBJ2-3; TRBD2 matches at 12 bases. The V segment lost 0 bases and the J segment 8 bases; nucleotides outside the gene matches: 12. The V gene's germline CDR1 is ENHRY and CDR2 SYGVKD. The CDR3 extends over 18 amino acids. CDR3 nucleotide sequence: TGTGCCATCAGTGAGTCGGTGGTCCTAGCGGGAGGGCCGGTTACGCAGTATTTT. Its protein is CAISESVVLAGGPVTQYF.

The rearrangement joins TRBV11-3 to TRBJ2-3; D ambiguous. V lost 5 bases and J 2 bases, leaving 8 bases between the germline ends. The CDR3 has 13 residues. Germline V lookup: CDR1 SGHNT, CDR2 YENEEA. This chain's CDR3 is CASSHSPTDTQYF. CDR3 DNA sequence: TGTGCCAGCAGCCACAGCCCCACAGATACGCAGTATTTT.

The chain joins TRBV19 to TRBJ2-7, with D perhaps TRBD1 (5 bases). CDR1 is LNHDA and CDR2 is SQIVND in the germline V gene (reference sequence). CDR3 size: 15 residues. V was trimmed by 7 bases and J by 0 bases, leaving 16 bases between them. CDR3 coding DNA: TGTGCCAGTACCATGGGAAGGGGAAGCTCCTACGAGCAGTACTTC. It encodes CASTMGRGSSYEQYF.

V and J are TRBV5-5 and TRBJ1-2; 7 bases line up with TRBD1. V was pared by 4 bases and J by 4 bases, with 10 bases of the junction left unmatched. Germline V lookup: CDR1 SGHKS, CDR2 YYEKEE (reference sequence). The CDR3 runs 15 residues. As DNA, the CDR3 is TGTGCCAGCAGCCCCGGACAGGTCCGCCTCTATGGCTACACCTTC. As protein: CASSPGQVRLYGYTF. Combining the CDR3 with reference TRBV5-5 and TRBJ1-2 gives the whole variable domain DAGVTQSPTHLIKTRGQQVTLRCSPISGHKSVSWYQQVLGQGPQFIFQYYEKEERGRGNFPDRFSARQFPNYSSELNVNALLLGDSALYLCASSPGQVRLYGYTFGSGTRLTVV.